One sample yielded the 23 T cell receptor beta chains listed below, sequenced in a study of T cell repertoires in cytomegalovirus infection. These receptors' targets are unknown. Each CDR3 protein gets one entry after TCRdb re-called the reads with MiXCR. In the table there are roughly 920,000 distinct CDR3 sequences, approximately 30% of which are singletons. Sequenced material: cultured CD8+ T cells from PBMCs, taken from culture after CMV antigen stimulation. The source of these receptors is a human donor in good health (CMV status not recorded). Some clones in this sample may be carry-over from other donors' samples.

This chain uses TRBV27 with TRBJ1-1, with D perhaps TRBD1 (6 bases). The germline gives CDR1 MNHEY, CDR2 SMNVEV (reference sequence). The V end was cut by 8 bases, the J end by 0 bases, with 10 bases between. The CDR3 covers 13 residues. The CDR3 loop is CASAQGLNTEAFF. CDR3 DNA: TGTGCCAGCGCTCAGGGGTTGAACACTGAAGCTTTCTTT.

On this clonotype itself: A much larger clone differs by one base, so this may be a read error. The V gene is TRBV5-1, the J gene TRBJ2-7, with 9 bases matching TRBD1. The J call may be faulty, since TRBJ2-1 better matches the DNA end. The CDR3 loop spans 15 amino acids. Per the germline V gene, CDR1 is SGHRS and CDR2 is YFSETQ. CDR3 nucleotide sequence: TGCGCCAGCAGCTTACGGGACAGGGTCTCGTACGAGCAGTTCTTC. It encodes CASSLRDRVSYEQFF.

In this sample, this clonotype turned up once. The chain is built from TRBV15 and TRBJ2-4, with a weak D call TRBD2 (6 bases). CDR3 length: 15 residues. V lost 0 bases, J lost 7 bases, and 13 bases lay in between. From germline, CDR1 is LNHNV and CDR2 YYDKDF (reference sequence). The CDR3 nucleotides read TGTGCCACCAGCAGAGATGTAATAGGGAGGAACATTCAGTACTTC. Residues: CATSRDVIGRNIQYF.

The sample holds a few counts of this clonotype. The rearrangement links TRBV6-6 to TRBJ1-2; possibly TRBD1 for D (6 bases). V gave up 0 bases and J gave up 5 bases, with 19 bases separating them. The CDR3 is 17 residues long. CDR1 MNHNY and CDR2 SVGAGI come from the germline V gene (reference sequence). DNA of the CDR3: TGTGCCAGCAGTTACTCGGGGGCTCGGGAGACAATATATGGCTACACCTTC. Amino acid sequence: CASSYSGARETIYGYTF.

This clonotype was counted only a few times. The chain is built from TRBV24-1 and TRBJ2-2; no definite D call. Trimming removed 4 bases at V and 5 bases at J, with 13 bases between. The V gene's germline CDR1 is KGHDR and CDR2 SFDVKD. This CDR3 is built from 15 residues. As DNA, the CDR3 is TGTGCCACCAGTGACCCCCTACAAGGTACCGGGGAGCTGTTTTTT. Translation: CATSDPLQGTGELFF.

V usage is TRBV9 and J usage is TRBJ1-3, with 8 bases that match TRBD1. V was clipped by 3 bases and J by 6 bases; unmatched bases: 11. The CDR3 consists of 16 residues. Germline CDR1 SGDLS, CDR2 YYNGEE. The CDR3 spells CASSGGKDRVENTIYF. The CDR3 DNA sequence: TGTGCCAGCAGCGGGGGAAAGGACAGGGTGGAAAACACCATATATTTT.

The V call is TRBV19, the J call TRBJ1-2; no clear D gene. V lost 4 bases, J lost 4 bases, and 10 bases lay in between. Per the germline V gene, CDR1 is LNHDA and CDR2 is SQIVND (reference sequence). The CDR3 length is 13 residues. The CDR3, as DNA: TGTGCCAGTAGTACGTCCAGTCTCTATGGCTACACCTTC. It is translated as CASSTSSLYGYTF.

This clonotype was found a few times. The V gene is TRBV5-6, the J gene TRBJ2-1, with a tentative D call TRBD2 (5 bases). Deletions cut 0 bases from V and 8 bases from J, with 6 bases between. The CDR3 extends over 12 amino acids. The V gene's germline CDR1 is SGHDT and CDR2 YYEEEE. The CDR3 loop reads CASSLGEHEQFF. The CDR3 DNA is TGTGCCAGCAGCTTGGGGGAGCATGAGCAGTTCTTC.

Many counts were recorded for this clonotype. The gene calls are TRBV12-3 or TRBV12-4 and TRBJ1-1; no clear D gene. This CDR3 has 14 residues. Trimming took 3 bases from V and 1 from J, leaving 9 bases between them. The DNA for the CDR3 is TGTGCCAGCAGTTTGGGTGAGCGGAACACTGAAGCTTTCTTT. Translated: CASSLGERNTEAFF.

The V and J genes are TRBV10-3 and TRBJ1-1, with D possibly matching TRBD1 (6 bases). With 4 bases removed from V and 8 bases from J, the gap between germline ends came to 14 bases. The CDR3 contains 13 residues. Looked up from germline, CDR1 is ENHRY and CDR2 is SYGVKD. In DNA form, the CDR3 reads TGTGCCATCAGTGGTAACAGGGATGAAGAAGCTTTCTTT. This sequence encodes CAISGNRDEEAFF.

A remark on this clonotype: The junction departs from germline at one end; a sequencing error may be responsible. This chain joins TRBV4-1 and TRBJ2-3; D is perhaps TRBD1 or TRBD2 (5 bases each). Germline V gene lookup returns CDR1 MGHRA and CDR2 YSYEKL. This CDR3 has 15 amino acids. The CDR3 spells CASSQEGWGTDTQYF. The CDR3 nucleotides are TGTGCCAGCAGCCAAGAGGGGTGGGGCACAGATACGCAGTATTTT.

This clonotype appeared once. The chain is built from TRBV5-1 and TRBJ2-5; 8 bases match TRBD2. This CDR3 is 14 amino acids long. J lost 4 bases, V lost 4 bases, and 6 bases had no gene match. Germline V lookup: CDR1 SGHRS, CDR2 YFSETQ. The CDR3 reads CASSPGGARETQYF. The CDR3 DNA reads TGCGCCAGCAGCCCCGGGGGGGCCAGAGAGACCCAGTACTTC.

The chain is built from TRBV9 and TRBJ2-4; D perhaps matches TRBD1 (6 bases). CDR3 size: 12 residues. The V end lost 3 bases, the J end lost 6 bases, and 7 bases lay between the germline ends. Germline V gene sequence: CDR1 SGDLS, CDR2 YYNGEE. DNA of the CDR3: TGTGCCAGCAGCGGACAGGCAAACATTCAGTACTTC. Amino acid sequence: CASSGQANIQYF.

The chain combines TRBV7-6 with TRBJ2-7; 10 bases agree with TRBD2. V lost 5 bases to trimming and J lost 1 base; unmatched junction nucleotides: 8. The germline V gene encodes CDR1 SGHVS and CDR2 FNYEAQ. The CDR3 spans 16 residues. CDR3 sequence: CASSGGSGGPSYEQYV. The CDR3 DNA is TGTGCCAGCAGCGGGGGTAGCGGGGGGCCGTCCTACGAGCAGTACGTC.

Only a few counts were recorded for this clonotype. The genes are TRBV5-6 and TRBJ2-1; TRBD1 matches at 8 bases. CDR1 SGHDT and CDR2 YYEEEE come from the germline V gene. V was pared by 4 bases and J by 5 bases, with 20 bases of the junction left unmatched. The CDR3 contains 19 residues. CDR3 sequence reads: CASSLLAFRGPTAHNEQFF. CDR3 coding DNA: TGTGCCAGCAGCCTATTGGCGTTCAGGGGGCCTACCGCTCACAATGAGCAGTTCTTC.

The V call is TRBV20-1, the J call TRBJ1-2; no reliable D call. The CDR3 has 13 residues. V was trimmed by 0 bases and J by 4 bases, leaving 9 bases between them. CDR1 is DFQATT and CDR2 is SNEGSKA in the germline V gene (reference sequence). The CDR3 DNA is TGCAGTGCTAGAGATCTAGATGTCTATGGCTACACCTTC. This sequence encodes CSARDLDVYGYTF.

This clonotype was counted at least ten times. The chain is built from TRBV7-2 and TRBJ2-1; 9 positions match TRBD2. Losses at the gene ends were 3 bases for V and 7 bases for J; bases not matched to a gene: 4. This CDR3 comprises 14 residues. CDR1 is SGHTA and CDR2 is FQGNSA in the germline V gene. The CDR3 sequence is CASSFGAGGNEQFF. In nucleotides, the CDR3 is TGTGCCAGCAGCTTCGGGGCGGGGGGGAATGAGCAGTTCTTC.

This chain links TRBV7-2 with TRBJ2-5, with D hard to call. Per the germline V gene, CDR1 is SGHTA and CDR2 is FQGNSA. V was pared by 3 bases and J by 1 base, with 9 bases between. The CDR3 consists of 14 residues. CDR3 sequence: CASSFIVPQETQYF. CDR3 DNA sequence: TGTGCCAGCAGCTTCATAGTACCCCAAGAGACCCAGTACTTC.

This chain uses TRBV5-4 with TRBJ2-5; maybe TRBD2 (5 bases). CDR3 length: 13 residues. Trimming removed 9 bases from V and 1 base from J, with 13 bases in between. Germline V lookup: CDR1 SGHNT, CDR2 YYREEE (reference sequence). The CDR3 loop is CAISRAAQETQYF. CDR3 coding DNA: TGTGCCATCTCGCGGGCAGCCCAAGAGACCCAGTACTTC.

The CDR3 DNA reads as TGTGCCAGCAGTTACGGGACTAACTCCTACGAGCAGTACGTC. It encodes CASSYGTNSYEQYV. The V call is TRBV6-2 or TRBV6-3, the J call TRBJ2-7; 7 nucleotides line up with TRBD2. Trimming cost V 2 bases and J 0 bases; bases outside gene matches: 1. The CDR3 is made up of 14 amino acids. Germline V CDR1 and CDR2: MNHEY, SVGEGT.

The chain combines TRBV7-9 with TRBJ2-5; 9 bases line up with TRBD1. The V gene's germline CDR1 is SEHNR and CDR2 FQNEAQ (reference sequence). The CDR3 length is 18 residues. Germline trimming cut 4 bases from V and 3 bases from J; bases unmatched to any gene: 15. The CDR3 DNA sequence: TGTGCCAGCAGCTCCACCGGGACAGGGTGGTATATCGAAGAGACCCAGTACTTC. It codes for CASSSTGTGWYIEETQYF.

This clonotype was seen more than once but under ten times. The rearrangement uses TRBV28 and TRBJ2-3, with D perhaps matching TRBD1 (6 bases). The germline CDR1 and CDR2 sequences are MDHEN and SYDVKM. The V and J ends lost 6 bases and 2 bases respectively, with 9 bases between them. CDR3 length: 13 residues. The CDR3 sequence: CASRDRNTDTQYF. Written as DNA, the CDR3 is TGTGCCAGCAGGGACAGAAACACAGATACGCAGTATTTT.

In DNA form, the CDR3 reads TGTGCCATGGGACAGGGTAGCGAGACCCAGTACTTC. This gives the protein CAMGQGSETQYF. V usage is TRBV10-3 and J usage is TRBJ2-5, with TRBD1 identical over 9 bases. Germline CDR1 ENHRY, CDR2 SYGVKD. This CDR3 contains 12 residues. Trimming cost V 9 bases and J 5 bases; bases outside gene matches: 4.